Listed below are T cell receptor beta chains from one sample, sequenced in a study of beta chain features in type 1 diabetes. Repertoires were generated with immunoSEQ multiplex PCR, while TCRdb's copy carries only in-frame clones and drops some. The sample lists a few hundred thousand clones; around 10% were seen once. Sample: central memory CD4+ T cells from blood. Receptors were obtained from a young man with type 1 diabetes. CDR3s include the opening cysteine and the closing phenylalanine or tryptophan. A D gene is named only where the DNA matches it firmly. The listing skips clone size in some rows; elsewhere it reads once, few, many or a size class.

cdr3_nt	cdr3_aa	j_call	v_call	clone_size	d_call
TGTGCCAGCAGTTTAGAGGGACACTCGCGGACACCCCTCCACTTT	CASSLEGHSRTPLHF	TRBJ1-6	TRBV28	few	NA
TGTGCCAGCAGCTTAGAACCTAACACTGAAGCTTTCTTT	CASSLEPNTEAFF	TRBJ1-1	TRBV7-2	many	NA
TGTGCCAGCTCACCAACTAGACAGGGCTTGGGCACTGAAGCTTTCTTT	CASSPTRQGLGTEAFF	TRBJ1-1	TRBV18	few	TRBD1
TGTGCCAGCAGTCCGCAGGGCAGGGGCGAAGGGACGCAGTATTTT	CASSPQGRGEGTQYF	TRBJ2-3	TRBV7-3	few	NA
TGTGCCAGCAAGCCTCAGGACAGGGGGTCCTACGAGCAGTACTTC	CASKPQDRGSYEQYF	TRBJ2-7	TRBV6-1	NA	TRBD1
TGTGCCAGCAGTGGTATGAACAGGGGTTCGAGCGAGCAGTACTTC	CASSGMNRGSSEQYF	TRBJ2-7	TRBV6-4	few	TRBD1
TGTGCCAGCAGCTCCCGGGACAGAGGTACCGGGGAGCTGTTTTTT	CASSSRDRGTGELFF	TRBJ2-2	TRBV5-5	many	TRBD1
TGTGCCAGCAGCTTAGATGGCTTTCACAATGAGCAGTTCTTC	CASSLDGFHNEQFF	TRBJ2-1	TRBV11-3	NA	NA
TGCGCCAGCAGTGCCCCGGGACAGGGGCAAGAGACCCAGTACTTC	CASSAPGQGQETQYF	TRBJ2-5	TRBV10-1	NA	TRBD1
TGTGCCAGCAGTGCACTCGCCCCGGGGGATGAGCAGTTCTTC	CASSALAPGDEQFF	TRBJ2-1	TRBV2	NA	NA
TGTGCCAGCAGGAAGACAGGGGGCGGGTGGAATGAGCAGTTCTTC	CASRKTGGGWNEQFF	TRBJ2-1	TRBV5-5	NA	TRBD1
TGCGCCAGCAGTGTGCTCCGGGACCCGCCAGCCAAAAACATTCAGTACTTC	CASSVLRDPPAKNIQYF	TRBJ2-4	TRBV10-1	many	NA
TGCGCCAGCAGCTTAAGCGGGGGTATTACCGGGGAGCTGTTTTTT	CASSLSGGITGELFF	TRBJ2-2	TRBV5-1	few	TRBD2
TGTGCCAGCAGCCAAAGTAACGAGCAGTACTTC	CASSQSNEQYF	TRBJ2-7	TRBV7-2	NA	NA
TGTGCCAGTCGGAGGAGCTCGGAGACCCAGTACTTC	CASRRSSETQYF	TRBJ2-5	TRBV19	many	NA
TGTGCCAGCAGTTACTCTCCCCGCATGGGAGATACGCAGTATTTT	CASSYSPRMGDTQYF	TRBJ2-3	TRBV6-6	few	NA
TGTGCCATCAGTGACCAGACCGGGAACTATGGCTACACCTTC	CAISDQTGNYGYTF	TRBJ1-2	TRBV10-3	few	NA
TGTGCCAGCAGTCGCAGGGTTTTCCAAGAGACCCAGTACTTC	CASSRRVFQETQYF	TRBJ2-5	TRBV28	few	NA
TGCGCCAGCAGTCACAGGTGTTGGGGCTATGGCTACACCTTC	CASSHRCWGYGYTF	TRBJ1-2	TRBV23-1	many	NA
TGTGCCACCAGCACAAGATCAGGGGCTGCGAACTATGGCTACACCTTC	CATSTRSGAANYGYTF	TRBJ1-2	TRBV15	NA	NA
TGCGCCAGCAGCTGGGGGGCGGAAGCCTACAATGAGCAGTTCTTC	CASSWGAEAYNEQFF	TRBJ2-1	TRBV5-1	few	NA
TGTGCCAGCAGCCACGGGGGGTCAGGGGCCAACGTCCTGACTTTC	CASSHGGSGANVLTF	TRBJ2-6	TRBV7-2	NA	TRBD2
TGTGCCAGCAGCTATGGACAGGGCCTCCAAGAGACCCAGTACTTC	CASSYGQGLQETQYF	TRBJ2-5	TRBV7-9	many	TRBD1
TGTGCCAGTAGTCTTAGCGCGAACACCGGGGAGCTGTTTTTT	CASSLSANTGELFF	TRBJ2-2	TRBV19	few	NA
TGTGCCTCAAATCTTGCGGGAGGGTACGAGCAGTACTTC	CASNLAGGYEQYF	TRBJ2-7	TRBV10-3	many	TRBD2
TGCAGCGTTACAGAGCTAGACAACTATGGCTACACCTTC	CSVTELDNYGYTF	TRBJ1-2	TRBV29-1	NA	NA
TGCGCCAGCAGCTTTAGCGGGAGTAGTCGTCAGACCCAGTACTTC	CASSFSGSSRQTQYF	TRBJ2-5	TRBV5-1	few	TRBD2
TGTGCCAGCAGCTTAGTAGTAGCAGGGCGAAGCGAGCAGTACTTC	CASSLVVAGRSEQYF	TRBJ2-7	TRBV11-2	NA	NA
TGTGCCAGCACCCAGGGCGCCGGGGAGCTGTTTTTT	CASTQGAGELFF	TRBJ2-2	TRBV7-8	few	NA
TGCAGCGTCATCCAAGGTGGGGCCAACGTCCTGACTTTC	CSVIQGGANVLTF	TRBJ2-6	TRBV29-1	NA	NA
TGTGCCACCCAACGGAACGAGCAGTACTTC	CATQRNEQYF	TRBJ2-7	TRBV6-5	NA	NA
TGTGCCAGCAGCTTAGAACAGGGCTACGAGCAGTACTTC	CASSLEQGYEQYF	TRBJ2-7	TRBV7-2	NA	NA
TGTGCCAGCTCGACTAGCGGCTACGAGCAGTACTTC	CASSTSGYEQYF	TRBJ2-7	TRBV7-2	NA	TRBD2
TGTGCCAGCAGCTTGGCCAAAGGGCAGGGGGGAAACTACGAGCAGTACTTC	CASSLAKGQGGNYEQYF	TRBJ2-7	TRBV5-4	NA	NA
TGTGCCAGCAGTTCCTTATCGGGTGGCTACACCTTC	CASSSLSGGYTF	TRBJ1-2	TRBV28	NA	NA
TGCGCCAGCACCTGGGACAGGAGTTACGAGCAGTACTTC	CASTWDRSYEQYF	TRBJ2-7	TRBV23-1	many	TRBD1
TGTGCCAGCAGCTTCGGTCAACCGAGGGGCAATCAGCCCCAGCATTTT	CASSFGQPRGNQPQHF	TRBJ1-5	TRBV7-9	many	NA
TGTGCCAGCAGCCAATTCGGGCTAGCGGGAGAAGATACGCAGTATTTT	CASSQFGLAGEDTQYF	TRBJ2-3	TRBV5-6	few	TRBD2
TGTGCCAGCAGCCCCCGAGGGCCCTACGAGCAGTACTTC	CASSPRGPYEQYF	TRBJ2-7	TRBV5-4	NA	NA
TGCGCCAGCAGTTTAAAACAGGAGGACAATGAGCAGTTCTTC	CASSLKQEDNEQFF	TRBJ2-1	TRBV5-1	few	NA
TGTGCCATTTCTAACCCAGCGGCAGGGGAGGAGCAGTTCTTC	CAISNPAAGEEQFF	TRBJ2-1	TRBV10-3	many	NA
TGTGCCAGCACCGCCGGGACGGAAGAGACCCAGTACTTC	CASTAGTEETQYF	TRBJ2-5	TRBV6-1	NA	NA
TGCGCCAGCAGCTTGAGGGCAGTATCCACAGATACGCAGTATTTT	CASSLRAVSTDTQYF	TRBJ2-3	TRBV5-1	few	NA
TGTGCCAGCAGTTCCGGACAGGGTATGAAGCAGTACTTC	CASSSGQGMKQYF	TRBJ2-7	TRBV6-6	many	TRBD1
TGTGCCAGCAGCCCTGGTCTAGCGGGACCTTACAATGAGCAGTTCTTC	CASSPGLAGPYNEQFF	TRBJ2-1	TRBV7-9	NA	TRBD2